Each of the 32 T cell receptor beta chains below was sequenced from the same sample in a study of human T cells and chemical hapten exposure. Time point of the sample: patch test 1, 2 weeks after DPC sensitization. Noted treatment: therapeutic diphenylcyclopropenone sensitization with weekly scalp DPC. Using its own MiXCR run on the RACE reads, TCRdb lists one record per CDR3 protein. The profile covers under 450,000 distinct CDR3 sequences, with roughly 4.8% appearing a single time and around 2.3% taken by the ten largest. Material: whole blood, obtained in connection with sensitization to the hapten diphenylcyclopropenone (DPC). The receptors shown here come from a woman aged 45-65 years with alopecia areata. Some clones in this sample may be carry-over from other donors' samples.

This clonotype appeared a few times. This sequence joins TRBV10-3 and TRBJ2-3; 8 bases agree with TRBD2. V shed 9 bases and J 2 bases; nucleotides not matched to a gene: 10. The CDR3 contains 15 residues. Germline loops: CDR1 ENHRY, CDR2 SYGVKD. CDR3 in amino acids: CAMSPGGGNTDTQYF. Written as DNA, the CDR3 is TGTGCCATGTCCCCCGGGGGGGGTAACACAGATACGCAGTATTTT.

This clonotype has at least ten counts. The chain combines TRBV6-5 with TRBJ2-7, with TRBD1 matching over 11 bases. Germline V gives CDR1 MNHEY, CDR2 SVGAGI. Trimming removed 6 bases from V and 4 bases from J; junction bases left unmatched: 5. The CDR3 spans 14 residues. CDR3 in amino acids: CASREGTGGYEQYF. The CDR3 DNA follows: TGTGCCAGCAGGGAAGGGACAGGGGGATACGAGCAGTACTTC.

This clonotype was seen only a few times. The chain links TRBV29-1 to TRBJ1-1, with D maybe TRBD1 (6 bases). V lost 3 bases and J 11 bases, leaving 19 bases between the germline ends. CDR1 and CDR2 (germline): SQVTM, ANQGSEA. The CDR3 is 13 residues long. This CDR3 reads CSVEGASPWGAFF. CDR3 nucleotide sequence: TGCAGCGTTGAGGGGGCTTCTCCCTGGGGGGCTTTCTTT.

The CDR3 DNA is TGTGCCAGCAGTTTATTTAAGGAACAGGGAAACACTGAAGCTTTCTTT. It is translated as CASSLFKEQGNTEAFF. The chain uses TRBV27 and TRBJ1-1; tentatively, D is TRBD1 (6 bases). Germline V gene lookup returns CDR1 MNHEY and CDR2 SMNVEV (reference sequence). The CDR3 is 16 residues long. V lost 1 base to trimming and J lost 2 bases, with 14 bases between them.

This clonotype was found a few times. The V and J genes are TRBV4-2 and TRBJ1-2; TRBD1 agrees at 7 bases. This CDR3 comprises 16 residues. Trimming at V came to 0 bases and at J to 1 base, leaving 5 bases not matched to a gene. Germline CDR1 LGHNA, CDR2 YNFKEQ. This chain's CDR3 is CASSQDGTALNYGYTF. The CDR3 DNA reads as TGTGCCAGCAGCCAAGACGGGACAGCTCTTAACTATGGCTACACCTTC.

Many counts were recorded for this clonotype. The V and J genes are TRBV15 and TRBJ2-1; D uncertain. The CDR3 totals 13 residues. Germline values: CDR1 LNHNV, CDR2 YYDKDF (reference sequence). Trimming shortened V by 0 bases and J by 8 bases, and 8 bases separated the two germline ends. The CDR3 DNA reads as TGTGCCACCAGCAGAGATCCCGGATATGAGCAGTTCTTC. The encoded protein is CATSRDPGYEQFF.

This clonotype has ten or more counts. V and J are TRBV2 and TRBJ2-3; 9 nucleotides align to TRBD1. CDR3 length: 15 amino acids. Germline CDR1 SNHLY, CDR2 FYNNEI. The J segment lost 6 bases and the V segment lost 5 bases, leaving 9 bases of the junction unmatched. The CDR3: CASSRTGARGDTQYF. DNA for the CDR3: TGTGCCAGCAGTCGGACAGGGGCCCGCGGGGATACGCAGTATTTT.

This clonotype was detected a few times. The genes are TRBV7-2 and TRBJ1-1; a weak D match, TRBD1 (5 bases). This CDR3 spans 15 amino acids. CDR1 and CDR2 from the germline V gene are SGHTA and FQGNSA. V lost 5 bases, J lost 4 bases, and 17 bases lay in between. CDR3 coding DNA: TGTGCCAGCAGCAACCAGCCAGGGATTGGCACTGAAGCTTTCTTT. This sequence encodes CASSNQPGIGTEAFF. Full variable domain (missing parts from reference TRBV7-2 and TRBJ1-1): GAGVSQSPSNKVTEKGKDVELRCDPISGHTALYWYRQSLGQGLEFLIYFQGNSAPDKSGLPSDRFSAERTGGSVSTLTIQRTQQEDSAVYLCASSNQPGIGTEAFFGQGTRLTVV.

At least ten counts were recorded for this clonotype. The gene calls are TRBV10-2 and TRBJ1-1; D is unclear. CDR3 length equals 14 residues. The germline V and J ends were trimmed by 0 bases and 5 bases, with 10 bases remaining between them. The germline V gene has CDR1 WSHSY and CDR2 SAAADI. Here the CDR3 reads CASSESRGITEAFF. The CDR3 DNA reads TGCGCCAGCAGTGAGTCGCGAGGGATAACTGAAGCTTTCTTT.

This clonotype was observed many times. The genes are TRBV20-1 and TRBJ2-7; TRBD2 agrees at 7 bases. This CDR3 comprises 15 residues. Germline V gives CDR1 DFQATT, CDR2 SNEGSKA (reference sequence). The trim removed 0 bases at V and 4 bases at J, leaving 9 bases unmatched. CDR3 bases: TGCAGTGCTAGAGATCACGGGGGGAGGCAATACGAGCAGTACTTC. Its translation is CSARDHGGRQYEQYF.

J is TRBJ1-2 and V is TRBV7-9; D may be TRBD1 (5 bases). The CDR3 covers 15 residues. Germline V gives CDR1 SEHNR, CDR2 FQNEAQ (reference sequence). The germline V and J ends were trimmed by 5 bases and 3 bases, with 16 bases remaining between them. CDR3 region: CASSLEGSSHYGYTF. CDR3 DNA: TGTGCCAGCAGCCTAGAGGGGAGTTCCCACTATGGCTACACCTTC.

The chain recombines TRBV9 with TRBJ1-2; a weak D match, TRBD1 (6 bases). Germline loops: CDR1 SGDLS, CDR2 YYNGEE. Trimming took off 6 bases at V and 4 bases at J, with 13 bases between the two ends. The CDR3 spans 13 residues. In DNA form, the CDR3 reads TGTGCCAGCACCTCTACGGACAGCTATGGCTACACCTTC. Residues: CASTSTDSYGYTF.

This clonotype occurred many times. The chain has TRBV12-3 or TRBV12-4 and TRBJ2-1, with D possibly being TRBD1 or TRBD2 (5 bases each). Between the trimmed V and J ends, which lost 4 bases and 0 bases, there was a span of 16 bases. The CDR3 length is 17 residues. DNA for the CDR3: TGTGCCAGCAGTTCCCCCGGTACGGGGCCCTCCTACAATGAGCAGTTCTTC. It yields the protein CASSSPGTGPSYNEQFF.

This clonotype was seen many times. This chain links TRBV6-5 with TRBJ2-3; 8 nucleotides agree with TRBD2. The germline V gene encodes CDR1 MNHEY and CDR2 SVGAGI. The junction had 10 bases not matched to a gene; V was cut back by 0 bases and J by 2 bases. The CDR3 length is 18 residues. The CDR3 loop reads CASSYSNPLAEFTDTQYF. CDR3 nucleotide sequence: TGTGCCAGCAGTTACTCGAATCCACTAGCGGAGTTCACAGATACGCAGTATTTT.

There are many counts of this clonotype. The CDR3 DNA reads TGTGCTAGTGGTAGGGGAGACAATGAGCAGTTCTTC. Translated: CASGRGDNEQFF. V and J are TRBV12-5 and TRBJ2-1; D tentatively fits TRBD1 or TRBD2 (5 bases each). V was shortened by 5 bases and J by 5 bases, with 7 bases between the two germline ends. The CDR3 is made up of 12 amino acids. CDR1 and CDR2 from the germline V gene are LGHNT and FRNRAP.

Comment on this clonotype: The junction differs from germline at one of its ends, possibly a read error. This chain uses TRBV12-5 with TRBJ2-1; weak D call: TRBD2 (6 bases). The CDR3 consists of 13 residues. Germline CDR1 LGHNT, CDR2 FRNRAP. CDR3 sequence (DNA): TGTGCTAGTGGTTTGGGCCTTGGAAGGCGGGGCCCCTTC. Translation gives CASGLGLGRRGPF.

The chain combines TRBV28 with TRBJ2-7; 7 positions match TRBD2. The CDR3 extends over 15 amino acids. Germline CDR1 MDHEN, CDR2 SYDVKM. V gave up 6 bases and J gave up 3 bases; unmatched junction bases: 11. CDR3 region: CASSPGEGPHYEQYF. The CDR3 region has the DNA TGTGCCAGCAGCCCGGGGGAGGGCCCTCACTACGAGCAGTACTTC.

The rearrangement uses TRBV10-3 and TRBJ2-3; D gene uncertain. Germline V lookup: CDR1 ENHRY, CDR2 SYGVKD. Deletions cut 1 base from V and 6 bases from J, with 11 bases between. The CDR3 length is 14 residues. This CDR3 reads CAISEYTSGDTQYF. The CDR3 nucleotides are TGTGCCATCAGTGAGTACACCTCTGGGGATACGCAGTATTTT.

This clonotype was recorded many times. The gene calls are TRBV10-3 and TRBJ1-2, with TRBD1 matching 7 bases. Germline V gene data show CDR1 as ENHRY and CDR2 as SYGVKD. This CDR3 region has 13 residues. V gave up 7 bases and J gave up 6 bases; unmatched junction bases: 8. CDR3 coding DNA: TGTGCCATCAACCCAGGGGGTCGGAATGGCTACACCTTC. Protein product: CAINPGGRNGYTF.

This clonotype was observed at least ten times. J is TRBJ1-5 and V is TRBV5-5; no clear D gene. Germline CDR1 is SGHKS and CDR2 is YYEKEE (reference sequence). V lost 3 bases, J lost 5 bases, and 15 bases lay in between. There are 15 residues in the CDR3. The CDR3 here is CASSSYPSRDQPQHF. As DNA, the CDR3 is TGTGCCAGCAGCTCGTACCCCTCGAGAGATCAGCCCCAGCATTTT.

In this sample, this clonotype turned up many times. The V and J genes are TRBV7-6 and TRBJ1-6, with 7 nucleotides matching TRBD1. The junction had 26 bases not matched to a gene; V was cut back by 2 bases and J by 7 bases. The germline CDR1 and CDR2 sequences are SGHVS and FNYEAQ. This CDR3 contains 22 residues. CDR3 protein: CASSLLPEPGQRAPVRNSPLHF. Written as DNA, the CDR3 is TGTGCCAGCAGCTTACTCCCCGAGCCGGGACAGCGCGCCCCAGTCAGAAATTCACCCCTCCACTTT.

The DNA of the CDR3 is TGTGCCAGCAGTTTCATCAGGGGGCCGGGAGAAAAACTGTTTTTT. Translation gives CASSFIRGPGEKLFF. The chain links TRBV12-3 or TRBV12-4 to TRBJ1-4; 8 positions agree with TRBD1. The CDR3 length is 15 residues. The V segment lost 3 bases and the J segment 8 bases; nucleotides outside the gene matches: 8.

The rearrangement joins TRBV20-1 to TRBJ1-3, with 12 bases aligning to TRBD1. CDR3 length: 15 amino acids. The V and J ends lost 3 bases and 2 bases, in that order; junction bases with no gene match: 2. The germline V gene encodes CDR1 DFQATT and CDR2 SNEGSKA (reference sequence). The CDR3 reads CSARGTGGPGNTIYF. The CDR3 nucleotides are TGCAGTGCTAGGGGGACAGGGGGCCCTGGAAACACCATATATTTT.

The sample holds a few counts of this clonotype. V and J are TRBV4-1 and TRBJ1-5; D may be TRBD1 (5 bases). Trimming pared 0 bases from V and 4 bases from J, leaving 13 bases between. Germline lookup yields CDR1 MGHRA and CDR2 YSYEKL. This CDR3 region has 16 residues. In DNA form, the CDR3 reads TGCGCCAGCAGCCAAGATGCAGGGCGACGAAATCAGCCCCAGCATTTT. Protein product: CASSQDAGRRNQPQHF.

This rearrangement joins TRBV30 to TRBJ2-1; the D gene is possibly TRBD2 (6 bases). CDR1 and CDR2 from the germline V gene are GTSNPN and SVGIG (reference sequence). There are 14 residues in the CDR3. Trimming cost V 2 bases and J 8 bases, with 16 bases left between them. The CDR3 nucleotides read TGTGCCTGGAGTTCCCTTGGGGTAGCGGATGAGCAGTTCTTC. This gives the protein CAWSSLGVADEQFF.

This clonotype was seen only a few times. The gene calls are TRBV12-3 or TRBV12-4 and TRBJ1-1; TRBD1 is a possible D gene (5 bases). Trimming shortened V by 5 bases and J by 1 base, and 29 bases separated the two germline ends. CDR3 length: 20 residues. CDR3 protein: CASSAAKGRWARAENTEAFF. CDR3 nucleotides: TGTGCCAGCAGTGCAGCCAAGGGGAGGTGGGCCCGGGCGGAGAACACTGAAGCTTTCTTT.

This clonotype occurred many times. This chain connects TRBV27 to TRBJ2-7, with 10 bases that match TRBD2. V was clipped by 0 bases and J by 2 bases; unmatched bases: 1. The CDR3 contains 15 residues. Per the germline V gene, CDR1 is MNHEY and CDR2 is SMNVEV (reference sequence). Here the CDR3 DNA reads TGTGCCAGCAGTTTATCACTAGCGGGAACCTACGAGCAGTACTTC. Protein product: CASSLSLAGTYEQYF.

V gene TRBV9 combines with J gene TRBJ1-1, with 7 bases fitting TRBD1. The CDR3 contains 17 residues. J was trimmed by 3 bases and V by 1 base; bases with no gene match: 12. In germline, CDR1 is SGDLS, CDR2 YYNGEE. Written as DNA, the CDR3 is TGTGCCAGCAGCGTAATGGATTCAAGGACAGGAGACACTGAAGCTTTCTTT. Translating gives CASSVMDSRTGDTEAFF.

This clonotype was detected many times. The V call is TRBV7-3, the J call TRBJ2-7, with a weak D call TRBD2 (5 bases). V lost 4 bases to trimming and J lost 5 bases, with 12 bases between them. Germline-derived CDR1 and CDR2 are SGHTA and FQGTGA. CDR3 length: 13 residues. CDR3 bases: TGTGCCAGCAGCTCCATGCCGAGGGACGAGCAGTACTTC. Protein product: CASSSMPRDEQYF.

This clonotype occurred many times. In nucleotides, the CDR3 is TGTGCCAGCAGCCAAGGACAGGCGGCACATACGCAGTATTTT. This encodes CASSQGQAAHTQYF. J is TRBJ2-3 and V is TRBV11-2, with 7 bases that match TRBD1. CDR1 and CDR2 from the germline V gene are SGHAT and FQNNGV. V was clipped by 5 bases and J by 7 bases; unmatched bases: 9. The CDR3 runs to 14 residues. The full variable domain, in which reference TRBV11-2 and TRBJ2-3 provide the parts outside the CDR3, is EAGVAQSPRYKIIEKRQSVAFWCNPISGHATLYWYQQILGQGPKLLIQFQNNGVVDDSQLPKDRFSAERLKGVDSTLKIQPAKLEDSAVYLCASSQGQAAHTQYFGPGTRLTVL.

This clonotype was detected ten times or more. This chain joins TRBV28 and TRBJ2-1; the D gene is possibly TRBD2 (5 bases). There are 12 residues in the CDR3. V was clipped by 8 bases and J by 7 bases, with 12 bases between them. Per the germline V gene, CDR1 is MDHEN and CDR2 is SYDVKM. The CDR3 is CASLQGGNEQFF. In nucleotides, the CDR3 is TGTGCCAGCCTGCAAGGCGGGAATGAGCAGTTCTTC.

This clonotype was counted only a few times. The gene calls are TRBV28 and TRBJ1-3; D unclear. This CDR3 contains 17 residues. Trimming shortened V by 6 bases and J by 5 bases, and 23 bases separated the two germline ends. From germline, CDR1 is MDHEN and CDR2 SYDVKM. The CDR3 here is CASSLRERVPRRNTIYF. The CDR3 DNA sequence: TGTGCCAGCAGCCTCCGTGAGAGGGTCCCCCGGCGAAACACCATATATTTT.